Reported below is one T cell receptor (beta chain). In the study's own analysis: Filtering differed, since immunoSEQ gave only junction sequences and no quality scores. Assay used: immunoSEQ multiplex PCR; TCRdb lists only in-frame clones, some missing. V, J and clone size reflect that table, while D and trimming were determined from the DNA. The sample comprises over 400,000 clones, approximately 78% of which are singletons, and around 12% rests with the top ten. Only Caucasian adults living in Nashville, Tennessee made up the donor group. The data belong to a study of shared clonotypes between healthy human individuals. Study in general: Donor composition was a couple of women and three men, aged 18 to 49.

Trimming pared 7 bases from V and 5 bases from J, leaving 15 bases between. CDR3 length: 13 residues. CDR1 is ENHRY, CDR2 SYGVKD, per germline. Sequencing was done on a sample of PBMCs. The sequence came from a woman in her forties in good health. Some clones in this sample may be carry-over from other donors' samples. The rearrangement joins TRBV10-3 to TRBJ2-7, with D perhaps matching TRBD2 (6 bases). Here the CDR3 DNA reads TGTGCCATCAAATCATCGGGGGAGGACGAGCAGTACTTC. It encodes CAIKSSGEDEQYF.